A selection of T cell receptor beta chains follows, all from one sample in a study of cytomegalovirus exposure and HLA in healthy donors. Clones were sequenced by immunoSEQ multiplex PCR, and TCRdb holds only the in-frame ones, with some missing. Among about 170,000 clones listed, 70% to 80% were seen once. Sequencing was performed on PBMCs. The receptors were gathered from a female donor in good health and CMV-seronegative. CDR3s include the opening cysteine and the closing phenylalanine or tryptophan. D genes are given only for firm matches. Part of the rows lack a size; the others show once, few, many or a class for expanded clones.

j_gene: TRBJ2-1; abundance: once; d_gene: TRBD1; v_gene: TRBV4-3; CDR3nt: TGCGCCAGCAGCCAAGATCCTTACGGGACAGGGTTAAACAATGAGCAGTTCTTC; CDR3aa: CASSQDPYGTGLNNEQFF
j_gene: TRBJ2-7; abundance: -; d_gene: TRBD2; v_gene: TRBV19; CDR3nt: TGTGCCAGTAGTATTCTACTGGGAGGGAACGAGCAGTACTTC; CDR3aa: CASSILLGGNEQYF
j_gene: TRBJ1-5; abundance: -; d_gene: -; v_gene: TRBV4-2; CDR3nt: TGTGCCAGCAGCCAAGATGCCGGGAGCAATCAGCCCCAGCATTTT; CDR3aa: CASSQDAGSNQPQHF
j_gene: TRBJ2-5; abundance: -; d_gene: TRBD2; v_gene: TRBV4-2; CDR3nt: TGTGCCAGCAGCCGCCAGCAAGGACCCAGCGGGAATCAAGAGACCCAGTACTTC; CDR3aa: CASSRQQGPSGNQETQYF
j_gene: TRBJ2-1; abundance: -; d_gene: -; v_gene: TRBV30; CDR3nt: TGTGCCTGGAGCCGGGGAGAGGGGGATAATGAGCAGTTCTTC; CDR3aa: CAWSRGEGDNEQFF
j_gene: TRBJ2-2; abundance: -; d_gene: TRBD1; v_gene: TRBV5-4; CDR3nt: TGTGCCAGCAGATCGCAGGGGGCTCTATCCACCGGGGAGCTGTTTTTT; CDR3aa: CASRSQGALSTGELFF
j_gene: TRBJ1-2; abundance: -; d_gene: -; v_gene: TRBV21-1; CDR3nt: TGTGCCAGCAGCAAAAAATCCAGGCAGGGAAGTGGCTACACCTTC; CDR3aa: CASSKKSRQGSGYTF
j_gene: TRBJ1-6; abundance: -; d_gene: -; v_gene: TRBV7-2; CDR3nt: TGTGCCAGCAGCTTAGAGGAGAGTTCACCCCTCCACTTT; CDR3aa: CASSLEESSPLHF
j_gene: TRBJ1-3; abundance: -; d_gene: -; v_gene: TRBV19; CDR3nt: TGTGCCAGTCGGCCAGGGGCTGGAAACACCATATATTTT; CDR3aa: CASRPGAGNTIYF
j_gene: TRBJ1-4; abundance: few; d_gene: -; v_gene: TRBV28; CDR3nt: TGTGCCAGCAGTGACTACGGAGCAACTAATGAAAAACTGTTTTTT; CDR3aa: CASSDYGATNEKLFF
j_gene: TRBJ2-7; abundance: -; d_gene: TRBD2; v_gene: TRBV4-2; CDR3nt: TGTGCCAGCAGCCAAGGGGGGACTAGCGGGCCGACCTACGAGCAGTACTTC; CDR3aa: CASSQGGTSGPTYEQYF
j_gene: TRBJ1-6; abundance: -; d_gene: -; v_gene: TRBV7-2; CDR3nt: TGTGCCAGCAGCTTACACAGGGTGGAAGATTCACCCCTCCACTTT; CDR3aa: CASSLHRVEDSPLHF
j_gene: TRBJ2-5; abundance: -; d_gene: TRBD1; v_gene: TRBV2; CDR3nt: TGTGCCAGCAGTGAAGCCCAAGGGGGCGCGGAGACCCAGTACTTC; CDR3aa: CASSEAQGGAETQYF
j_gene: TRBJ2-1; abundance: few; d_gene: -; v_gene: TRBV30; CDR3nt: TGTGCCTGGAGTGACTTGGGCGGGGCCCCCAATGAGCAGTTCTTC; CDR3aa: CAWSDLGGAPNEQFF
j_gene: TRBJ2-5; abundance: few; d_gene: TRBD1; v_gene: TRBV28; CDR3nt: TGTGCCAGCAGATTAGGGGACAGGGCGAGGGAGACCCAGTACTTC; CDR3aa: CASRLGDRARETQYF
j_gene: TRBJ2-3; abundance: -; d_gene: TRBD2; v_gene: TRBV9; CDR3nt: TGTGCCAGCAGCGTAACTAGCGGGGGTGCAGATACGCAGTATTTT; CDR3aa: CASSVTSGGADTQYF
j_gene: TRBJ2-5; abundance: -; d_gene: -; v_gene: TRBV9; CDR3nt: TGTGCCAGCAGCACGGGGATAAAGGAGACCCAGTACTTC; CDR3aa: CASSTGIKETQYF
j_gene: TRBJ2-7; abundance: -; d_gene: TRBD1; v_gene: TRBV5-4; CDR3nt: TGTGCCAGCAGCGAAAGGGACAGAAACTCCTACGAGCAGTACTTC; CDR3aa: CASSERDRNSYEQYF
j_gene: TRBJ2-7; abundance: -; d_gene: -; v_gene: TRBV29-1; CDR3nt: TGCAGCGTTGGGAGGGGCACTAGCTCCTACGAGCAGTACTTC; CDR3aa: CSVGRGTSSYEQYF
j_gene: TRBJ1-3; abundance: -; d_gene: -; v_gene: TRBV12-2; CDR3nt: TGTGCAAGTCGTTTACCTTCTGGAAACACCATATATTTT; CDR3aa: CASRLPSGNTIYF
j_gene: TRBJ1-2; abundance: once; d_gene: -; v_gene: TRBV19; CDR3nt: TGTGCCAGTACCCCTGGCGGGTACAGCGGGGGTGGCTACACCTTC; CDR3aa: CASTPGGYSGGGYTF
j_gene: TRBJ2-1; abundance: -; d_gene: TRBD2; v_gene: TRBV9; CDR3nt: TGTGCCAGCAGCGTAGTGTTAGCGGGAGAGCAGTTCTTC; CDR3aa: CASSVVLAGEQFF
j_gene: TRBJ2-7; abundance: -; d_gene: TRBD2; v_gene: TRBV9; CDR3nt: TGTGCCAGCAGCGTAAGCCAGATTACTAGCGGTTACTACGAGCAGTACTTC; CDR3aa: CASSVSQITSGYYEQYF
j_gene: TRBJ2-3; abundance: few; d_gene: TRBD2; v_gene: TRBV6-6; CDR3nt: TGTGCCACCTGGACTAGTTCGGGCACAGATACGCAGTATTTT; CDR3aa: CATWTSSGTDTQYF
j_gene: TRBJ1-4; abundance: once; d_gene: -; v_gene: TRBV9; CDR3nt: TGTGCCAGCAGCGGCACCGGGACACCGGATGAAAAACTGTTTTTT; CDR3aa: CASSGTGTPDEKLFF
j_gene: TRBJ1-4; abundance: -; d_gene: TRBD1; v_gene: TRBV5-6; CDR3nt: TGTGCCAGCAGCTTGGGACAGGGAACTAATGAAAAACTGTTTTTT; CDR3aa: CASSLGQGTNEKLFF
j_gene: TRBJ1-2; abundance: once; d_gene: -; v_gene: TRBV7-2; CDR3nt: TGTGCCAGCAGCATTGGAGTGTATGGCTACACCTTC; CDR3aa: CASSIGVYGYTF